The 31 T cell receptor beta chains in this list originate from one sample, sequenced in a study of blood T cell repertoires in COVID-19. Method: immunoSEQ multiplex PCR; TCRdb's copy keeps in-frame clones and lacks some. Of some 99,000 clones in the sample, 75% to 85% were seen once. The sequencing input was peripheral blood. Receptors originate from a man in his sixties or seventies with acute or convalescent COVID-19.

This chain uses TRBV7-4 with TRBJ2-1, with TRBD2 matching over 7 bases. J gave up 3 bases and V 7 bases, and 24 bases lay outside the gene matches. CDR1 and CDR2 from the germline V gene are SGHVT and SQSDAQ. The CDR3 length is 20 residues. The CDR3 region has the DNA TGTGCCAGCACTCCGGGACGGACTAGTTGGTCATTCGTGATCTACAATGAGCAGTTCTTC. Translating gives CASTPGRTSWSFVIYNEQFF.

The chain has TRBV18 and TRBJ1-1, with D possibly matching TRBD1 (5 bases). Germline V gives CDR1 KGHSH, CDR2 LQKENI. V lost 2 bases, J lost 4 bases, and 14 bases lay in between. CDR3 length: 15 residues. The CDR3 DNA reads TGTGCCAGCTCACCAGCAAGCGGGGCAAGCACTGAAGCTTTCTTT. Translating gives CASSPASGASTEAFF.

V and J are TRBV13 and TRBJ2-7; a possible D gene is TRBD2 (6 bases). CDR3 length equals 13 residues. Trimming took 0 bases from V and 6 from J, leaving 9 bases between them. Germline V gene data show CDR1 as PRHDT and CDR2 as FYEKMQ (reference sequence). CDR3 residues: CASSLGRRGEQYF. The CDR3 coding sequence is TGTGCCAGCAGCTTAGGCCGGAGGGGCGAGCAGTACTTC.

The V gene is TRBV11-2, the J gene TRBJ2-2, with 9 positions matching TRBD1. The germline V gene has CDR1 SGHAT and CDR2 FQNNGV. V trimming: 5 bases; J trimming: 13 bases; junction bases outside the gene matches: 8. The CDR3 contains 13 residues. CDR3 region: CASSLQVDRGLFF. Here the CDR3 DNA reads TGTGCCAGCAGCCTTCAAGTGGACAGGGGGCTGTTTTTT.

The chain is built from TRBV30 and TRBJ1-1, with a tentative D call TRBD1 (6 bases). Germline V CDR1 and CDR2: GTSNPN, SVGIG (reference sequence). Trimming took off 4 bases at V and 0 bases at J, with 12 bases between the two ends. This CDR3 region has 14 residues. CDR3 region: CAWNRGALNTEAFF. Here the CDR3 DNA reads TGTGCCTGGAACCGGGGGGCTTTGAACACTGAAGCTTTCTTT.

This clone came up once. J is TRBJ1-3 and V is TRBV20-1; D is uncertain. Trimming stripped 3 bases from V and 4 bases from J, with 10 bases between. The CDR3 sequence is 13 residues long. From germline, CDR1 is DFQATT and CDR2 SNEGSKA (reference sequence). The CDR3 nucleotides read TGCAGTGCTAGTGGGCAGGAAGGAAACACCATATATTTT. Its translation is CSASGQEGNTIYF.

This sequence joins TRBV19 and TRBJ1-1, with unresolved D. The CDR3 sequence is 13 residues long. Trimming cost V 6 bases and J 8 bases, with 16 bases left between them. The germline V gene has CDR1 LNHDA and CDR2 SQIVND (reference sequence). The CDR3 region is CASRTTQHREAFF. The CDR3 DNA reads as TGTGCCAGTAGAACGACACAGCACCGCGAAGCTTTCTTT. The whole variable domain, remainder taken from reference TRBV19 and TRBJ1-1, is DGGITQSPKYLFRKEGQNVTLSCEQNLNHDAMYWYRQDPGQGLRLIYYSQIVNDFQKGDIAEGYSVSREKKESFPLTVTSAQKNPTAFYLCASRTTQHREAFFGQGTRLTVV.

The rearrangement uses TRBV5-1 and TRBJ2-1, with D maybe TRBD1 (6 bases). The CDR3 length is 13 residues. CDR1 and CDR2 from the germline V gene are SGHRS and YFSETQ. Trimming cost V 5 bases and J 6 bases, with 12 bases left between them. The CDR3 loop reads CASRQGWVNEQFF. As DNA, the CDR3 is TGCGCCAGCAGACAGGGTTGGGTCAATGAGCAGTTCTTC.

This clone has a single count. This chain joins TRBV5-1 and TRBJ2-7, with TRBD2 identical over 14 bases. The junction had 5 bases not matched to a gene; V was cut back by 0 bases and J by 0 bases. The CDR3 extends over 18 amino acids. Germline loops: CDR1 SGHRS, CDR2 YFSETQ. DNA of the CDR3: TGCGCCAGCAGCTTGGGCGGACTAGCGGGAGGTTTCTCCTACGAGCAGTACTTC. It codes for CASSLGGLAGGFSYEQYF. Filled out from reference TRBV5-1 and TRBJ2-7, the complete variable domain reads KAGVTQTPRYLIKTRGQQVTLSCSPISGHRSVSWYQQTPGQGLQFLFEYFSETQRNKGNFPGRFSGRQFSNSRSEMNVSTLELGDSALYLCASSLGGLAGGFSYEQYFGPGTRLTVT.

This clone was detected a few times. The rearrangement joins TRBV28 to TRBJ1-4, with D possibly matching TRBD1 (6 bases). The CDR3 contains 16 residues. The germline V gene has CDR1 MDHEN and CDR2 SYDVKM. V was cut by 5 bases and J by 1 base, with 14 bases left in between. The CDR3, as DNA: TGTGCCAGCAGTACCCCAGGGGCCGAAACTAATGAAAAACTGTTTTTT. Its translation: CASSTPGAETNEKLFF.

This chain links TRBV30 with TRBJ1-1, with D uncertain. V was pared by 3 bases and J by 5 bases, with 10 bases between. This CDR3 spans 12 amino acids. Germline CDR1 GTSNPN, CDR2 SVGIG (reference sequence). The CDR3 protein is CAWSRGETEAFF. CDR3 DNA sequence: TGTGCCTGGAGCCGGGGAGAAACTGAAGCTTTCTTT.

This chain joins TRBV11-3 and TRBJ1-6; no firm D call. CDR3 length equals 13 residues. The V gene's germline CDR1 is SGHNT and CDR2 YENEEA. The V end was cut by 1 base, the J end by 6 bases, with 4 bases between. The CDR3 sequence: CASSLGVNSPLHF. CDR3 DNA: TGTGCCAGCAGCTTAGGAGTTAATTCACCCCTCCACTTT.

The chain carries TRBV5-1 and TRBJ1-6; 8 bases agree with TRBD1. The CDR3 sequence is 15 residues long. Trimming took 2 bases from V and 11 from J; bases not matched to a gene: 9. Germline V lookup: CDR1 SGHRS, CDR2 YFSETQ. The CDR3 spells CASSFQGALGTPLHF. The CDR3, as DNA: TGCGCCAGCAGCTTCCAGGGGGCCTTAGGGACACCCCTCCACTTT.

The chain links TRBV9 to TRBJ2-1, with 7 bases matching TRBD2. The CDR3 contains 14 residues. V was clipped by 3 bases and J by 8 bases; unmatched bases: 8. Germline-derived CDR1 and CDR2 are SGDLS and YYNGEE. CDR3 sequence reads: CASSASGGYDEQFF. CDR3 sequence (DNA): TGTGCCAGCAGCGCTTCGGGGGGATACGATGAGCAGTTCTTC. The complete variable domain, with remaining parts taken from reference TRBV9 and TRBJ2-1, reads DSGVTQTPKHLITATGQRVTLRCSPRSGDLSVYWYQQSLDQGLQFLIQYYNGEERAKGNILERFSAQQFPDLHSELNLSSLELGDSALYFCASSASGGYDEQFFGPGTRLTVL.

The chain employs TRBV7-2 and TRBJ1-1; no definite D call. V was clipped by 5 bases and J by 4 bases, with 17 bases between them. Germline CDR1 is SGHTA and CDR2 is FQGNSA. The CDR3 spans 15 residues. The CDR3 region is CASSTAGGASTEAFF. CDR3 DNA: TGTGCCAGCAGCACCGCGGGAGGAGCCTCCACTGAAGCTTTCTTT.

The CDR3 DNA sequence: TGTGCCAGCAGCCAAAATTCAGTCTACGAGCAGTACTTC. Translated, it gives CASSQNSVYEQYF. The chain recombines TRBV3-1 (or the pseudogene TRBV3-2) with TRBJ2-7; no firm D call. Germline CDR1 is LGHDT and CDR2 is YNNKEL (reference sequence). The CDR3 spans 13 residues. V was cut by 2 bases and J by 3 bases, with 8 bases left in between.

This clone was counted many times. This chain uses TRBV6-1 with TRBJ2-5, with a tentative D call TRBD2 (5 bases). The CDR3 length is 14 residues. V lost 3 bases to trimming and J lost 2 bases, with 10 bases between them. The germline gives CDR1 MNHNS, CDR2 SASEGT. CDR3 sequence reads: CASSEQAAQETQYF. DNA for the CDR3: TGTGCCAGCAGTGAGCAAGCGGCACAAGAGACCCAGTACTTC.

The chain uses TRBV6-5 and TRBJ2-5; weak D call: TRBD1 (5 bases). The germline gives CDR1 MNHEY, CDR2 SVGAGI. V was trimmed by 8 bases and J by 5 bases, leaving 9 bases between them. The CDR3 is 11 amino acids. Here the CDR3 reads CASLTGETQYF. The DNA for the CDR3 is TGTGCCAGCCTAACAGGCGAGACCCAGTACTTC.

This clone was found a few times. CDR3 in DNA: TGTGCCAGCTCACCACCGTATAAGGGGGCAACTGGAAACACCATATATTTT. Translated: CASSPPYKGATGNTIYF. V gene TRBV18 combines with J gene TRBJ1-3; 7 bases map to TRBD1. The junction had 7 bases not matched to a gene; V was cut back by 0 bases and J by 2 bases. This CDR3 contains 17 residues. Germline CDR1 reads KGHSH; CDR2 reads LQKENI.

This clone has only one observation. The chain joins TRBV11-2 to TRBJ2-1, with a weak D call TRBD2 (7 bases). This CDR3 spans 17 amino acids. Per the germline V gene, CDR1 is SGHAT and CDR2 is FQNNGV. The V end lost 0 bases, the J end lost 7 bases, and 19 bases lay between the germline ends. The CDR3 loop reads CASSLDLLIGRGNEQFF. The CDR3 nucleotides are TGTGCCAGCAGCTTAGATCTGCTCATTGGGAGGGGGAATGAGCAGTTCTTC.

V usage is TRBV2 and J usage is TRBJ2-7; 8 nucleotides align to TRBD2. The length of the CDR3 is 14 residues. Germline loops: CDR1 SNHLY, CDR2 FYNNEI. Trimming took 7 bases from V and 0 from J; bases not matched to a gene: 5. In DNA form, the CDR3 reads TGTGCCAGCAAATTCAGCGGGAGCTCCTACGAGCAGTACTTC. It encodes CASKFSGSSYEQYF.

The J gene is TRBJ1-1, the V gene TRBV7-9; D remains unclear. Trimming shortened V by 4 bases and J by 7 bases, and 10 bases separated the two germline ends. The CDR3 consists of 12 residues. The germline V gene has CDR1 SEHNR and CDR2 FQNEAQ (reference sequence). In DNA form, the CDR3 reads TGTGCCAGCAGCTCTGAGGGCGGTGAAGCTTTCTTT. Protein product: CASSSEGGEAFF.

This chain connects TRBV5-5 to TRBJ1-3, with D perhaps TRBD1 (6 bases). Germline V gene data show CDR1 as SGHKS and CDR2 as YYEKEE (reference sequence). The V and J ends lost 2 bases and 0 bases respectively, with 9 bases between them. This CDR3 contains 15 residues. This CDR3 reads CASSFGGLSGNTIYF. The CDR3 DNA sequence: TGTGCCAGCAGCTTCGGGGGGCTCTCTGGAAACACCATATATTTT.

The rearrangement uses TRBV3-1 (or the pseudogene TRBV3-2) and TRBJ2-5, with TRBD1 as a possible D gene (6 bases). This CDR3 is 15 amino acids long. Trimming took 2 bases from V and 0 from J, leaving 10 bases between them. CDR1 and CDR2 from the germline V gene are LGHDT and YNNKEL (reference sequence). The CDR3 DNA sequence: TGTGCCAGCAGCCAATGGACAGCCGACCAAGAGACCCAGTACTTC. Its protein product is CASSQWTADQETQYF.

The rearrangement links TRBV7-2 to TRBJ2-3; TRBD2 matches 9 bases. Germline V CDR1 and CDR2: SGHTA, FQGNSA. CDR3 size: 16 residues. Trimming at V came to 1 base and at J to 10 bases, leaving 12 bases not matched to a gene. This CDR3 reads CASSLGPSGIGGSQYF. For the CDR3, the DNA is TGTGCCAGCAGCTTAGGTCCTAGCGGGATCGGGGGCTCGCAGTATTTT. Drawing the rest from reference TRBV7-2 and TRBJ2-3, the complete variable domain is GAGVSQSPSNKVTEKGKDVELRCDPISGHTALYWYRQSLGQGLEFLIYFQGNSAPDKSGLPSDRFSAERTGGSVSTLTIQRTQQEDSAVYLCASSLGPSGIGGSQYFGPGTRLTVL.

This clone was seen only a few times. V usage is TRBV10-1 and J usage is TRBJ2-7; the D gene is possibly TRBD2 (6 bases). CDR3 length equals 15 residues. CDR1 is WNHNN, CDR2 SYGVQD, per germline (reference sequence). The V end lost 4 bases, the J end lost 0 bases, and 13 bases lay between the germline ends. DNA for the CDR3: TGCGCCAGCAGTGGGGGGGACGCCGACTCCTACGAGCAGTACTTC. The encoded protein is CASSGGDADSYEQYF.

CDR3 sequence reads: CASSSGEDTQYF. The DNA for the CDR3 is TGTGCCAGCAGTTCAGGGGAAGATACGCAGTATTTT. The rearrangement uses TRBV11-3 and TRBJ2-3, with D possibly being TRBD1 (6 bases). V gave up 6 bases and J gave up 5 bases, with 9 bases separating them. Looked up from germline, CDR1 is SGHNT and CDR2 is YENEEA. This CDR3 comprises 12 residues.

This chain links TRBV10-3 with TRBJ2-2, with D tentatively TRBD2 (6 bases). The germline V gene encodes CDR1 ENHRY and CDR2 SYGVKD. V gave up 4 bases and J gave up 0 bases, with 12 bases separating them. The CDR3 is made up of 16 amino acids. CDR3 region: CAISGVGGPNTGELFF. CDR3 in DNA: TGTGCCATCAGTGGGGTGGGAGGCCCGAACACCGGGGAGCTGTTTTTT.

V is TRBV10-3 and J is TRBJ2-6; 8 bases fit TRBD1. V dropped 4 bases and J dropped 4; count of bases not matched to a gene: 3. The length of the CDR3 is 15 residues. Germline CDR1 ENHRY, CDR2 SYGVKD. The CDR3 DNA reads TGTGCCATCAGTGGTCAGGGGGCCGGGGCCAACGTCCTGACTTTC. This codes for CAISGQGAGANVLTF.

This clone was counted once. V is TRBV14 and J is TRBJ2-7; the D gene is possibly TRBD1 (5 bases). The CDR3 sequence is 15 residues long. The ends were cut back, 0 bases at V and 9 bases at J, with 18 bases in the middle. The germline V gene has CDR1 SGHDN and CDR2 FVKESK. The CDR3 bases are TGTGCCAGCAGCCAAGAGATGGGCTGGGGCTCGCGGCAGTACTTC. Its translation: CASSQEMGWGSRQYF.

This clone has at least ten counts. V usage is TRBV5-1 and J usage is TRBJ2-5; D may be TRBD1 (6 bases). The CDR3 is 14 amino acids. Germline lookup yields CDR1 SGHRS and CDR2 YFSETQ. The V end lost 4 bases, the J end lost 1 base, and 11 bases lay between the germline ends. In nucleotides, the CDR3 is TGCGCCAGCAGCCACCCCAGGGGCCAAGAGACCCAGTACTTC. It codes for CASSHPRGQETQYF.